The present TCR beta chain was sequenced within a study of T cells in Graves' hyperthyroidism and ophthalmopathy (dated by TCRdb to between 2017 and 2020). Background on the whole study: Peripheral blood was sampled at the time of initial diagnosis, prior to any treatment. To identify distinguishing TCR V-J signatures, a discovery cohort of 90 to 100 patients was used, comprising 43 with Graves' ophthalmopathy and roughly 60 with stable Graves' hyperthyroidism. Prospective prediction of ophthalmopathy was tested in an independent validation cohort consisting of 18 hyperthyroidism patients and more than 15 patients who later progressed to ophthalmopathy. The 100 discovery patients were randomly split 7:3 into training and test sets. The study also compared thyroid tissue and blood T-cell repertoires from several Graves' hyperthyroidism patients. After sampling, hyperthyroidism patients received methimazole starting at 30 mg daily, and ophthalmopathy patients received high-dose intravenous methylprednisolone. According to the paper, TCR Vbeta CDR3 sequencing was carried out on 135 peripheral blood samples, which came from fewer than 50 ophthalmopathy, around 74 hyperthyroidism and around 17 progressor patients.

The junction shows trimming of 4 bases on V and 4 bases on J, and the gene matches do not reach 10 bases of it. The germline V gene provides CDR1 ENHRY and CDR2 SYGVKD. The CDR3 has 17 amino acids, counting the end cysteine and phenylalanine. The retained sequence is limited to the CDR3, 51 bases, with the frame set at the first base. Ophthalmopathy patients had moderately to severely active disease, Clinical Activity Score of at least 3, NOSPECS grade of at least 4, and duration under 3 months. Patients with uncontrolled infections, other autoimmune diseases, pregnancy or lactation were excluded. Diagnoses relied on clinical symptoms, serum thyroxine and TRAb, thyroid ultrasound and orbital computed tomography. Ficoll-Paque density gradient centrifugation was used to isolate PBMCs from about 9.4 ml of fresh peripheral blood. Total RNA was extracted with Trizol reagent, and quality was checked on an Agilent 2100 Bioanalyzer.

The TCR beta CDR3 regions were amplified from the RNA transcripts. A first-round RT-PCR of the TCR CDR3 used the HTBI primer set with the Qiagen OneStep RT-PCR kit. A second multiplex PCR round built the libraries, followed by size selection and purification. Sequencing of the libraries was done on an Illumina HiSeq2000 using paired-end 100 bp reads. Regarding the original processing steps: Raw data were processed with SOAPnuke, discarding reads with adapters, uncalled bases, mean Phred below 15, or no exact constant-primer or identifier match. COPE v1.2.5 was used to merge the high-quality paired reads, and each unique nucleotide sequence was defined as a clonotype. MiTCR v1.1 was used to align clonotypes to the IMGT TRBV, TRBD and TRBJ reference segments. The analysis included only V-J combinations with a frequency above 0.0001, which together covered approximately 99% of the repertoires. The TCS score was defined as the ratio of F50 (clonal expansion) to E x V (chaos), calculated using BLOSUM62-based TCRdist between CDR3 peptides within each V-J. Welch's t-statistics and random forest reduced approximately 520 V-J features to 13, which were used in a naive Bayes classifier (R e1071). Using fastp trimming at Q25 and MiXCR clonotype assembly, TCRdb reanalyzed the public sequencing data and kept in-frame beta chains. Entries that share a CDR3 protein sequence are merged under the most common genes and DNA. For this entry, the V and J calls and clone size follow TCRdb and not the study's own pipeline. This sample holds approximately 300,000 distinct CDR3 sequences; 15% to 20% were observed only once. The ten largest make up around 55% of the sample.

Here is what the overall study found, with its caveats: Most expanded thyroid clonotypes (frequency above 0.001) were also found in blood, which suggests that blood repertoires may mirror thyroid immune responses. Ophthalmopathy was separated from stable hyperthyroidism by a 13 V-J signature model, with about 88% sensitivity and roughly 81% specificity obtained in cross-validation and 80%/75% obtained in testing. No statistical method was used to fix the sample size in advance, and group allocation was not hidden from the investigators. In validation, the model predicted progression to ophthalmopathy with around 71% sensitivity and less than 80% specificity, a median of about six months before onset.

This clonotype was counted many times. Its binding antigen is unknown. No clone much larger than this one lies a single base away; base qualities are absent. This clonotype was sampled from a woman aged 55-70 years with Graves' ophthalmopathy. The V gene is TRBV10-3 and the J gene is TRBJ1-6, with 7 central nucleotides matching TRBD1. Sequences were obtained from blood. The CDR3 region has the sequence CAISGVGDRSYNSPLHF. The nucleotide sequence is given as TGTGCCATCAGTGGGGTCGGGGACAGATCGTATAATTCACCCCTCCACTTT.